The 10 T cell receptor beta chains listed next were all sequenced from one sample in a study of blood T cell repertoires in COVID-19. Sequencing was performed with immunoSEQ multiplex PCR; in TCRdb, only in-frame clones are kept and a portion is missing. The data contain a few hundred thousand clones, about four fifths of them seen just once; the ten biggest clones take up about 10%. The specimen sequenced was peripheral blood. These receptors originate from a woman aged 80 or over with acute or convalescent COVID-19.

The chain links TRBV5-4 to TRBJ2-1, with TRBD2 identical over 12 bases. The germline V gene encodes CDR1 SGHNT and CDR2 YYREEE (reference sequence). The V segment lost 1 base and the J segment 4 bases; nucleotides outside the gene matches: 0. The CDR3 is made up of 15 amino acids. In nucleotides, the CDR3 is TGTGCCAGCAGCTTGACTAGCGGGGGGTACAATGAGCAGTTCTTC. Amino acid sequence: CASSLTSGGYNEQFF.

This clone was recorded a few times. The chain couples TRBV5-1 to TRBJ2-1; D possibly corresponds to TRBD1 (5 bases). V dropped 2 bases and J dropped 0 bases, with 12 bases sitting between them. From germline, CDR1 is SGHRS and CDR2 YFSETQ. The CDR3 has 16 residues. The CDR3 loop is CASSFDSGSSYNEQFF. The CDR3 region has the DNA TGCGCCAGCAGCTTCGACAGTGGCAGCTCCTACAATGAGCAGTTCTTC. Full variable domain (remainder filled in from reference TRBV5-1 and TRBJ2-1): KAGVTQTPRYLIKTRGQQVTLSCSPISGHRSVSWYQQTPGQGLQFLFEYFSETQRNKGNFPGRFSGRQFSNSRSEMNVSTLELGDSALYLCASSFDSGSSYNEQFFGPGTRLTVL.

The CDR3 sequence: CASSLVASGNEQFF. CDR3 bases: TGTGCCAGCAGCTTAGTGGCTAGCGGGAATGAGCAGTTCTTC. V is TRBV7-2 and J is TRBJ2-1; 8 nucleotides align to TRBD2. The germline V gene has CDR1 SGHTA and CDR2 FQGNSA. The CDR3 has 14 amino acids. V shed 1 base and J 7 bases; nucleotides not matched to a gene: 3.

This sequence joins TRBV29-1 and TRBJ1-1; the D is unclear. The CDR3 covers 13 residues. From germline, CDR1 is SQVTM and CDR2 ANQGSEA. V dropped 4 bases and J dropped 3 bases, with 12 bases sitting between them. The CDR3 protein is CSVVGEAYTEAFF. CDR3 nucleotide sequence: TGCAGCGTTGTTGGGGAGGCCTACACTGAAGCTTTCTTT.

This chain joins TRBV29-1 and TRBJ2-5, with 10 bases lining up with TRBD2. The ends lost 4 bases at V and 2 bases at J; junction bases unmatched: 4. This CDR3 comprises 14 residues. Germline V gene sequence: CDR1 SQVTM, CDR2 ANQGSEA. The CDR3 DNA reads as TGCAGCGTTGCAGTACTAGCGGGACAAGAGACCCAGTACTTC. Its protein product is CSVAVLAGQETQYF.

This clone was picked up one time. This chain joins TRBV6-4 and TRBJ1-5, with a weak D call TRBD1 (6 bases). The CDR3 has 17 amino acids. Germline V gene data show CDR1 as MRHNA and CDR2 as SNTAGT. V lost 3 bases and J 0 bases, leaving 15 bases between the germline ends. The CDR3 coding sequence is TGTGCCAGCAGTGATAAAGGGCAGGGGCGTAGCAATCAGCCCCAGCATTTT. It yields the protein CASSDKGQGRSNQPQHF.

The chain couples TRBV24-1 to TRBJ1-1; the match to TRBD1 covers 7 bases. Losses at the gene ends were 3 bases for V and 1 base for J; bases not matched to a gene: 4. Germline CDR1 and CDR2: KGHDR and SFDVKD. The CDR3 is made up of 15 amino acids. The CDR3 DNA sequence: TGTGCCACCAGTGATCCCCGGACAGGGAACACTGAAGCTTTCTTT. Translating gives CATSDPRTGNTEAFF.

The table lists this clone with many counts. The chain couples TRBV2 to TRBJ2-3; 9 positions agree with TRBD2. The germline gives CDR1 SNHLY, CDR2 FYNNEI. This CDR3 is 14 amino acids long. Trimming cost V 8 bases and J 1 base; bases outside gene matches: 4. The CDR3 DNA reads TGTGCCAGCTGCGAGCGGGGGGGCACAGATACGCAGTATTTT. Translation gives CASCERGGTDTQYF.

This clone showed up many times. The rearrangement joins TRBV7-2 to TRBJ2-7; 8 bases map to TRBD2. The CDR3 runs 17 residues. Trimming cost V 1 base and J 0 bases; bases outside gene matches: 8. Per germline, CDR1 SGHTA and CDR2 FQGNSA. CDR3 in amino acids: CASSLVGGLALSYEQYF. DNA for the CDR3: TGTGCCAGCAGCTTAGTGGGTGGACTAGCTCTCTCCTACGAGCAGTACTTC.

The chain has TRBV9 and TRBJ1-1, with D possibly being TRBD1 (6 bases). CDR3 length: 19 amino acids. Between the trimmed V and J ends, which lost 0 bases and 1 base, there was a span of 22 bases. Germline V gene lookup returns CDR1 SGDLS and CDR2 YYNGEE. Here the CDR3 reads CASSVAAGGSQMGNTEAFF. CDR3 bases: TGTGCCAGCAGCGTAGCTGCGGGGGGCAGTCAAATGGGGAACACTGAAGCTTTCTTT.